What follows is one T cell receptor (beta chain) and its context. Its antigen remains unidentified. Measured with immunoSEQ multiplex PCR; TCRdb has only the in-frame clones, and not every one. The sample consists of hundreds of thousands of clones, just over 90% of them appearing once. The data stem from a study of shared clonotypes between healthy human individuals. Across the study: The study enrolled a couple of women and a few men aged 18 to 49. Donors had three CD4 naive, three CD4 memory, two CD8 naive and one CD8 memory plate apiece.

Broader study findings: Around 5% was the fraction of naive CD4 clonotypes found shared across several donors.

There are 12 residues in the CDR3. Trimming left V 4 bases short and J 3 bases short, with 7 bases between. CDR1 SGHAT and CDR2 FQNNGV come from the germline V gene. Terminally differentiated effector memory CD45RA+ cells were excluded from the naive CD8 cells, which were CD45RO-negative and positively selected for CCR7. HIV-negative, healthy adults without recent acute infections or vaccinations were the donors. The receptor comes from a man aged 30 to 39 in good health. J is TRBJ2-7 and V is TRBV11-2; D not resolved. The sequenced sample consisted of naive CD8+ T cells sorted from blood. CDR3 coding DNA: TGTGCCAGCAGCTCCACCAGCTACGAGCAGTACTTC. It yields the protein CASSSTSYEQYF.